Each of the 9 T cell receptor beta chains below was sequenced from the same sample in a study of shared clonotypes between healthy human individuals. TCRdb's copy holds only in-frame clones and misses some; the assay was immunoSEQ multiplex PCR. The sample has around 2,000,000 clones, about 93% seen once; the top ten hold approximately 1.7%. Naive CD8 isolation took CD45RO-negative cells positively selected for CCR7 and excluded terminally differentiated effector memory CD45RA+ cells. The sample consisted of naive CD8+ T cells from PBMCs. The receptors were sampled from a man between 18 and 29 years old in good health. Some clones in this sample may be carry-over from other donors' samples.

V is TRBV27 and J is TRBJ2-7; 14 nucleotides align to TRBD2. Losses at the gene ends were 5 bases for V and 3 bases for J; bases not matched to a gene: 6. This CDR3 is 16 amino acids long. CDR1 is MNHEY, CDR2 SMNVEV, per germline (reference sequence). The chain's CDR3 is CASSRTGTSGSYEQYF. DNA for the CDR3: TGTGCCAGCAGTAGGACCGGGACTAGCGGGAGCTACGAGCAGTACTTC.

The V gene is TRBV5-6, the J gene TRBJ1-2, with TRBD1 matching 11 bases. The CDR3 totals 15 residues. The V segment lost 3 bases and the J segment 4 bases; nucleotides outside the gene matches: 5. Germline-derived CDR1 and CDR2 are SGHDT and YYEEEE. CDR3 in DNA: TGTGCCAGCAGCTCTGGGACAGGGGGAATCTATGGCTACACCTTC. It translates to CASSSGTGGIYGYTF. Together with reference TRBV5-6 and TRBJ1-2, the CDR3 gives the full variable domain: DAGVTQSPTHLIKTRGQQVTLRCSPKSGHDTVSWYQQALGQGPQFIFQYYEEEERQRGNFPDRFSGHQFPNYSSELNVNALLLGDSALYLCASSSGTGGIYGYTFGSGTRLTVV.

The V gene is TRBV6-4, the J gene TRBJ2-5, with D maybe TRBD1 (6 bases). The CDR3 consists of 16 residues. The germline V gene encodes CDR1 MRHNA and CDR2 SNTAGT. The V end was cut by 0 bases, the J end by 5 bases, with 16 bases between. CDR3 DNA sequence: TGTGCCAGCAGTGACTCGATAGGGGGAGCCACTGAGACCCAGTACTTC. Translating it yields CASSDSIGGATETQYF.

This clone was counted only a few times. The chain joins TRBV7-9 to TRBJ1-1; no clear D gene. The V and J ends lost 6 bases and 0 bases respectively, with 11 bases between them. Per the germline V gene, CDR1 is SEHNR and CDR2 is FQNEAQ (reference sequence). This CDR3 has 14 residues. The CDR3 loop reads CASRETSMNTEAFF. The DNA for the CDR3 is TGTGCCAGCAGGGAGACATCTATGAACACTGAAGCTTTCTTT.

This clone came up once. The CDR3 coding sequence is TGTGCCAGCAGCCTAGGCGGGACAGGGTTGACCGGGGAGCTGTTTTTT. This codes for CASSLGGTGLTGELFF. This chain connects TRBV9 to TRBJ2-2; 9 bases agree with TRBD1. Losses at the gene ends were 4 bases for V and 5 bases for J; bases not matched to a gene: 9. The V gene's germline CDR1 is SGDLS and CDR2 YYNGEE. This CDR3 region has 16 residues.

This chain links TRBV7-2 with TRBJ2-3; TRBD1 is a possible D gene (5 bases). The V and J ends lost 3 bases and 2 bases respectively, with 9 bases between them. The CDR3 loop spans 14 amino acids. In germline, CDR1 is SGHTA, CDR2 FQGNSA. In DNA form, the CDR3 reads TGTGCCAGCAGCTTTGACAGCAACACAGATACGCAGTATTTT. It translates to CASSFDSNTDTQYF.

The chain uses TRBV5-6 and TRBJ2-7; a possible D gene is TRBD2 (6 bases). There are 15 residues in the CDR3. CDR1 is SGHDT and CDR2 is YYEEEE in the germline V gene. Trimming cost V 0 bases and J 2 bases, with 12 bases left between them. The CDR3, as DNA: TGTGCCAGCAGCTTGGGGGCCGGGGGAGCCTACGAGCAGTACTTC. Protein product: CASSLGAGGAYEQYF.

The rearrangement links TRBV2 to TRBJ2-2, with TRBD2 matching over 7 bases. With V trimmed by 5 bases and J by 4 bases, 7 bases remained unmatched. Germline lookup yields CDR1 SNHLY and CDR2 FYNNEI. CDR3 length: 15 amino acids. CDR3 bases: TGTGCCAGCAGTTTAGCGGGTAGGAGCACCGGGGAGCTGTTTTTT. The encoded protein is CASSLAGRSTGELFF.

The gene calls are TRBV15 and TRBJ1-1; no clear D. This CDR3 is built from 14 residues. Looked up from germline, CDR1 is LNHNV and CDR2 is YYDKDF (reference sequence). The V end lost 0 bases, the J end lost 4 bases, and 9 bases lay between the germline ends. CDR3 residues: CATSRDVRSTEAFF. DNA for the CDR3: TGTGCCACCAGCAGAGATGTCCGGAGCACTGAAGCTTTCTTT.